This TCR beta chain was captured by sequencing in a study of OX40 agonist ivuxolimab in advanced cancers. Study-level information: Past anti-PD-1, anti-PD-L1 or anti-CTLA-4 therapy was accepted, and 40% to 50% had received some.

Anyone with autoimmune disease history or systemic immunosuppression was excluded. A word on this clone: Its target is unknown.

This table comes from immunoSEQ multiplex PCR, and its TCRdb copy is limited to in-frame clones, with some not included. The data hold about 34,000 clones, with 80% to 85% observed a single time. V was clipped by 3 bases and J by 4 bases; unmatched bases: 3. The CDR3 consists of 15 residues. In germline, CDR1 is SGHVS, CDR2 FNYEAQ. The study, taken as a whole, reports: Some of the lowest clonal expansion was seen in partial responders at 0.1-3.0 mg/kg. Some nonresponders likewise displayed low normalized T-cell clonal expansion.

The receptor was derived from an adult with an advanced solid tumor such as melanoma, head and neck, liver or kidney cancer. The J gene is TRBJ2-2, the V gene TRBV7-6, with TRBD2 matching 9 bases. The source material was CD4+ or CD8+ T cells sorted from blood, sampled in a trial of the OX40 agonist ivuxolimab. Here the CDR3 DNA reads TGTGCCAGCAGCTTGATAGCGGGGGTCACCGGGGAGCTGTTTTTT. Translating gives CASSLIAGVTGELFF.